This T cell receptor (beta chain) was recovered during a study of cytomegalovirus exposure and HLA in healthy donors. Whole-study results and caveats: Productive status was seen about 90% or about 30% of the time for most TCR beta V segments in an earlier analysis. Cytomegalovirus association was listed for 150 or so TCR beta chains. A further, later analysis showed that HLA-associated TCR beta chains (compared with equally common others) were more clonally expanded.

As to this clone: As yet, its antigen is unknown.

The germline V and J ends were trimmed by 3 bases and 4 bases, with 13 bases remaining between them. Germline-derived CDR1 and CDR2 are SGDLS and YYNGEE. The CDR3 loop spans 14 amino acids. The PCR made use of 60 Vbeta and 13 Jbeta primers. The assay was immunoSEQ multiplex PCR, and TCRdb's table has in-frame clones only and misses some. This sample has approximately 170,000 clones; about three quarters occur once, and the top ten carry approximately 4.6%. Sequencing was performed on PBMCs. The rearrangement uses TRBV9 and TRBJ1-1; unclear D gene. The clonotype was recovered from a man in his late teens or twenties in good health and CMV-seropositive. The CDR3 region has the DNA TGTGCCAGCAGCGCCATCCCCTCGAGCACTGAAGCTTTCTTT. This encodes CASSAIPSSTEAFF.